The clone carrying this T cell receptor beta chain was seen repeatedly, ten times or more. Its antigen is as yet unknown. The time point here: newly diagnosed GD, antithyroid drugs for less than 3 months. Scientists built the TCR library using RNA that was extracted from PBMCs. The patients included were those that came from an endocrinology department in Xi'an, China. CDR3 length equals 16 residues. Trimming cost V 4 bases and J 5 bases; bases outside gene matches: 11. In germline, CDR1 is SGHAT, CDR2 FQNNGV. This record comes from a study of regulatory T cells in long-lasting Graves disease. Whole-study findings and limits: Researchers reported studying only peripheral blood, not thyroid tissue.

CDR3-region Arm-PCR and iRepertoire HTBI primers produced the TCR beta libraries. TCRdb re-derived calls from the multiplex PCR reads in MiXCR, one entry per CDR3 protein. Here the sample spans 450,000 to 700,000 distinct CDR3 sequences, approximately 15% being singletons. The same data also went into a second study, on T cells in Graves' hyperthyroidism and ophthalmopathy. From that study: It was a median around 6 months before onset that the model predicted ophthalmopathy.

The V call is TRBV11-2, the J call TRBJ2-3; 8 positions match TRBD2. The starting material was peripheral blood mononuclear cells (PBMCs), obtained at new diagnosis, from a patient treated with antithyroid drugs. The source of this sequence is a young man with Graves disease. The CDR3 nucleotides are TGTGCCAGCAGCTCGCCGCGGCGGGAGGCTGGAGATACGCAGTATTTT. As protein: CASSSPRREAGDTQYF.